What follows are 18 T cell receptor beta chains derived from one specimen sequenced in a study of T cell responses to AZD1222 COVID-19 vaccine. Assay: immunoSEQ multiplex PCR; the TCRdb copy retains only in-frame clones and omits some. The sample records about 120,000 clones, 85% to 90% being singletons. This sample comprised peripheral blood, obtained on day 0 of AZD1222 vaccination. Receptors originate from an adult in good health.

This chain joins TRBV10-3 and TRBJ2-2; 7 bases are a match to TRBD1. The CDR3 is 15 amino acids. Germline-derived CDR1 and CDR2 are ENHRY and SYGVKD. The V gene end was trimmed by 3 bases and the J gene end by 2 bases; junction bases not matched to a gene: 3. CDR3 nucleotide sequence: TGTGCCATCAGTGAACAGGGGAGAAACACCGGGGAGCTGTTTTTT. Translation gives CAISEQGRNTGELFF.

The chain couples TRBV27 to TRBJ2-3, with D perhaps matching TRBD2 (6 bases). Germline CDR1 is MNHEY and CDR2 is SMNVEV (reference sequence). Trimming shortened V by 3 bases and J by 4 bases, and 20 bases separated the two germline ends. The CDR3 extends over 17 amino acids. The CDR3 loop reads CASSFAKGRGRPDTQYF. DNA for the CDR3: TGTGCCAGCAGTTTTGCCAAGGGGCGGGGCCGCCCAGATACGCAGTATTTT.

The chain has TRBV19 and TRBJ1-6; 12 positions agree with TRBD1. CDR3 length: 18 amino acids. Germline V gene data show CDR1 as LNHDA and CDR2 as SQIVND (reference sequence). The V and J ends lost 6 bases and 7 bases, in that order; junction bases with no gene match: 13. The CDR3 spells CASRNRDRGQLGNSPLHF. CDR3 nucleotide sequence: TGTGCCAGTAGAAACCGGGACAGGGGGCAACTTGGGAATTCACCCCTCCACTTT.

The J gene is TRBJ2-3, the V gene TRBV27; 12 nucleotides align to TRBD1. Germline CDR1 reads MNHEY; CDR2 reads SMNVEV (reference sequence). V lost 2 bases to trimming and J lost 6 bases; unmatched junction nucleotides: 6. This CDR3 spans 16 amino acids. CDR3 in DNA: TGTGCCAGCAGTTTAATCGGGACAGGGGGCCCTGATACGCAGTATTTT. This translates into CASSLIGTGGPDTQYF.

The gene calls are TRBV4-1 and TRBJ1-5, with D possibly TRBD1 on 5 matching bases. Trimming cost V 1 base and J 3 bases, with 10 bases left between them. Per germline, CDR1 MGHRA and CDR2 YSYEKL. The CDR3 spans 15 residues. CDR3: CASSQAKGYNQPQHF. As DNA, the CDR3 is TGCGCCAGCAGCCAAGCTAAGGGGTACAATCAGCCCCAGCATTTT.

This clone was found once. V and J are TRBV5-1 and TRBJ2-3, with D possibly matching TRBD2 (6 bases). Germline CDR1 and CDR2: SGHRS and YFSETQ. This CDR3 has 14 amino acids. Trimming removed 4 bases from V and 2 bases from J, with 11 bases in between. The CDR3 sequence: CASSRTTHTDTQYF. Written as DNA, the CDR3 is TGCGCCAGCAGCCGGACTACCCACACAGATACGCAGTATTTT.

The count of this clone is one. This chain uses TRBV4-2 with TRBJ1-6; D is uncertain. The CDR3 sequence is 18 residues long. Per the germline V gene, CDR1 is LGHNA and CDR2 is YNFKEQ. V was cut by 0 bases and J by 0 bases, with 12 bases left in between. CDR3 coding DNA: TGTGCCAGCAGCCAAGAGAGCATAAAAAGCTCCTATAATTCACCCCTCCACTTT. It specifies CASSQESIKSSYNSPLHF.

This clone appeared a single time. The chain carries TRBV3-1 (or the pseudogene TRBV3-2) and TRBJ1-2; no reliable D call. CDR1 is LGHDT, CDR2 YNNKEL, per germline (reference sequence). V lost 1 base and J lost 2, with 11 bases in between. CDR3 length: 15 amino acids. CDR3 protein: CASSQGPDLNYGYTF. The CDR3 DNA reads as TGTGCCAGCAGCCAAGGGCCAGATCTGAACTATGGCTACACCTTC.

This clone was detected only once. This chain connects TRBV10-3 to TRBJ1-1; 10 bases are shared with TRBD1. Germline CDR1 and CDR2: ENHRY and SYGVKD. V shed 4 bases, J shed 0 bases, and the junction held 11 bases outside the gene matches. This CDR3 contains 18 residues. The CDR3 DNA is TGTGCCATCAGTGGTGGGGCAAGGACAGGGGGAATGAACACTGAAGCTTTCTTT. Its protein product is CAISGGARTGGMNTEAFF.

V is TRBV20-1 and J is TRBJ2-3, with D unresolved. The CDR3 is 14 amino acids. Deletions cut 3 bases from V and 4 bases from J, with 14 bases between. Germline CDR1 and CDR2: DFQATT and SNEGSKA (reference sequence). The CDR3 DNA reads as TGCAGTGCTAGTCTTCAAAAGTGGGCAGATACGCAGTATTTT. As protein: CSASLQKWADTQYF.

The chain has TRBV10-1 and TRBJ2-2, with 13 bases that match TRBD2. The V segment lost 8 bases and the J segment 6 bases; nucleotides outside the gene matches: 6. Germline CDR1 is WNHNN and CDR2 is SYGVQD (reference sequence). The CDR3 runs to 15 residues. CDR3 nucleotide sequence: TGCGCCAGCTTACCTACTAGCGGGGGGGCCGGGGAGCTGTTTTTT. The encoded protein is CASLPTSGGAGELFF.

The chain combines TRBV9 with TRBJ1-5; a possible D gene is TRBD1 (6 bases). The CDR3 extends over 19 amino acids. V was pared by 10 bases and J by 0 bases, with 29 bases between. The germline CDR1 and CDR2 sequences are SGDLS and YYNGEE. The CDR3 region has the DNA TGTGCCGGGGGGGGGCCGGGACACCCTTCTGTTTTTAGCAATCAGCCCCAGCATTTT. Translating gives CAGGGPGHPSVFSNQPQHF.

The chain uses TRBV29-1 and TRBJ2-1, with TRBD1 identical over 12 bases. Germline CDR1 and CDR2: SQVTM and ANQGSEA. The CDR3 length is 14 residues. The ends lost 7 bases at V and 9 bases at J; junction bases unmatched: 10. This CDR3 reads CSASRGQGAGEQFF. CDR3 DNA: TGCAGCGCCAGCCGGGGACAGGGGGCAGGTGAGCAGTTCTTC.

The V and J genes are TRBV5-1 and TRBJ2-5, with TRBD2 matching 11 bases. CDR1 SGHRS and CDR2 YFSETQ come from the germline V gene. V lost 5 bases, J lost 4 bases, and 10 bases stayed unmatched. The CDR3 runs to 16 residues. DNA for the CDR3: TGCGCCAGCAGGCATACTAGCGGGGGCGTAAGAGAGACCCAGTACTTC. Its protein product is CASRHTSGGVRETQYF.

The rearrangement uses TRBV6-2 or TRBV6-3 and TRBJ1-2; TRBD1 might be the D (5 bases). This CDR3 has 15 amino acids. V gave up 6 bases and J gave up 4 bases, with 18 bases separating them. In germline, CDR1 is MNHEY, CDR2 SVGEGT. The CDR3 reads CASSKSQGFSYGYTF. The CDR3, as DNA: TGTGCCAGCAGCAAGTCGCAGGGATTTTCCTATGGCTACACCTTC.

The genes are TRBV18 and TRBJ2-3, with 7 bases lining up with TRBD2. The J segment lost 5 bases and the V segment lost 4 bases, leaving 0 bases of the junction unmatched. The germline V gene encodes CDR1 KGHSH and CDR2 LQKENI. The CDR3 runs to 12 residues. The CDR3 spells CASSRGGDTQYF. The CDR3 DNA follows: TGTGCCAGCTCACGCGGGGGAGATACGCAGTATTTT.

The rearrangement uses TRBV7-9 and TRBJ2-2, with D possibly being TRBD2 (5 bases). Trimming left V 7 bases short and J 3 bases short, with 9 bases between. Germline assignment: CDR1 SEHNR and CDR2 FQNEAQ (reference sequence). There are 13 residues in the CDR3. CDR3 amino acids: CASIGLYTGELFF. CDR3 nucleotide sequence: TGTGCCAGCATTGGACTGTACACCGGGGAGCTGTTTTTT.

V usage is TRBV27 and J usage is TRBJ2-7; no clear D. This CDR3 has 13 residues. In germline, CDR1 is MNHEY, CDR2 SMNVEV (reference sequence). The germline V and J ends were trimmed by 1 base and 1 base, with 5 bases remaining between them. The CDR3 loop reads CASSLYGSYEQYF. The CDR3 bases are TGTGCCAGCAGTTTATATGGGTCCTACGAGCAGTACTTC.